This TCR beta chain was captured by sequencing in a study of T cell changes during pregnancy in multiple sclerosis. Only in-frame clones appear in the TCRdb table, and some are missing; sequencing was by immunoSEQ multiplex PCR. Among tens of thousands of clones listed, around 92% were seen once. Germline V gene data show CDR1 as SGHTA and CDR2 as FQGNSA. With V trimmed by 5 bases and J by 3 bases, 8 bases remained unmatched. The CDR3 spans 15 residues. The V call is TRBV7-2, the J call TRBJ2-3; 7 nucleotides agree with TRBD2. This sequence was found in a female donor in good health, enrolled as a control in a pregnancy study. Specimen: CD4+ T cells from peripheral blood mononuclear cells, collected after pregnancy. The CDR3 loop reads CASSPWTRVTDTQYF. The CDR3 DNA sequence: TGTGCCAGCAGCCCATGGACTAGAGTAACAGATACGCAGTATTTT. The entire variable domain, with the rest obtained from reference TRBV7-2 and TRBJ2-3, is as follows: GAGVSQSPSNKVTEKGKDVELRCDPISGHTALYWYRQSLGQGLEFLIYFQGNSAPDKSGLPSDRFSAERTGGSVSTLTIQRTQQEDSAVYLCASSPWTRVTDTQYFGPGTRLTVL.